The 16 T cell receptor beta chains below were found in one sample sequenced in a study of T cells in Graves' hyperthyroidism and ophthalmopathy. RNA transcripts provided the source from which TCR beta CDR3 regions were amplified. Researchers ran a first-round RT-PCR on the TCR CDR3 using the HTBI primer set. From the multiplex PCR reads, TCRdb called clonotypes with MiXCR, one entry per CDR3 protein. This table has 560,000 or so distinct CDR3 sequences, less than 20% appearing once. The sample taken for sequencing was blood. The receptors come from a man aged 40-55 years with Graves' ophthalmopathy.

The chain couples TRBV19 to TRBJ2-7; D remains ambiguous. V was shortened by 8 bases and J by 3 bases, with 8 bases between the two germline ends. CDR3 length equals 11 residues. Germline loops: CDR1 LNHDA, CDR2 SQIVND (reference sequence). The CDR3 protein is CASPRNYEQYF. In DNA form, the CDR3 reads TGTGCCAGTCCCCGAAACTACGAGCAGTACTTC.

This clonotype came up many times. CDR3 bases: TGTGCCAGCAGTCCAACCCCGGGGGAGGGTCAGCCCCAGCATTTT. This encodes CASSPTPGEGQPQHF. The chain carries TRBV27 and TRBJ1-5, with D perhaps matching TRBD1 (5 bases). Germline CDR1 and CDR2: MNHEY and SMNVEV (reference sequence). This CDR3 contains 15 residues. Trimming took off 5 bases at V and 6 bases at J, with 17 bases between the two ends.

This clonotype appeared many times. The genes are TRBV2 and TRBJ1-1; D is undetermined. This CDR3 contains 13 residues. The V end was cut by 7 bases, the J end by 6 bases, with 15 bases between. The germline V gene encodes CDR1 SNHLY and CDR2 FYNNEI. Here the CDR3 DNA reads TGTGCCAGCACGTCAGGCCTGGCTTCTGAAGCTTTCTTT. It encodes CASTSGLASEAFF.

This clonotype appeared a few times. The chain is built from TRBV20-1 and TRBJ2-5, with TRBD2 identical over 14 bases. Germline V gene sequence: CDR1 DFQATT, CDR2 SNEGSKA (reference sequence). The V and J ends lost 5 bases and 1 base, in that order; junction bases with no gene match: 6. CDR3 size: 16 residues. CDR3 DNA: TGCAGTGCTCCCCGCGGGACTAGCGGGAGCCAAGAGACCCAGTACTTC. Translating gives CSAPRGTSGSQETQYF.

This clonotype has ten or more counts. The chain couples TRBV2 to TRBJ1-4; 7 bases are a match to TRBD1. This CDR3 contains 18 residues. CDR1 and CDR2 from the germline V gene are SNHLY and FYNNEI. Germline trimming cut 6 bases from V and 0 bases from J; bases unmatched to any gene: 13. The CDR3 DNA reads TGTGCCAGCAGGGGGGGGGTGGGGACAGTTGCAACTAATGAAAAACTGTTTTTT. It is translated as CASRGGVGTVATNEKLFF. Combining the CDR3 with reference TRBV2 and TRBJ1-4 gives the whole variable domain EPEVTQTPSHQVTQMGQEVILRCVPISNHLYFYWYRQILGQKVEFLVSFYNNEISEKSEIFDDQFSVERPDGSNFTLKIRSTKLEDSAMYFCASRGGVGTVATNEKLFFGSGTQLSVL.

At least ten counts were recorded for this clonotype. CDR3 sequence reads: CASTPAGGRVNNEQFF. In DNA form, the CDR3 reads TGTGCCAGCACCCCGGCCGGGGGGAGGGTCAACAATGAGCAGTTCTTC. V is TRBV12-3 or TRBV12-4 and J is TRBJ2-1, with 7 nucleotides matching TRBD2. Trimming cost V 7 bases and J 5 bases; bases outside gene matches: 14. The CDR3 is 16 amino acids.

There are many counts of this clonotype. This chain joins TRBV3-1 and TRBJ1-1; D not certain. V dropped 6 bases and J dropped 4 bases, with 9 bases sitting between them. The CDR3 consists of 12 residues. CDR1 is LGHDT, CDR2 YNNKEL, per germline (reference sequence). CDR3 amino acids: CASRGPGTEAFF. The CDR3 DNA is TGTGCCAGCAGGGGTCCCGGCACTGAAGCTTTCTTT.

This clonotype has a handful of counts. DNA for the CDR3: TGCAGCGTCATGAGCGGGAGTGGCGATACGCAGTATTTT. Translating gives CSVMSGSGDTQYF. The chain links TRBV29-1 to TRBJ2-3; 8 bases agree with TRBD2. The ends lost 6 bases at V and 6 bases at J; junction bases unmatched: 8. Germline loops: CDR1 SQVTM, CDR2 ANQGSEA. CDR3 size: 13 residues.

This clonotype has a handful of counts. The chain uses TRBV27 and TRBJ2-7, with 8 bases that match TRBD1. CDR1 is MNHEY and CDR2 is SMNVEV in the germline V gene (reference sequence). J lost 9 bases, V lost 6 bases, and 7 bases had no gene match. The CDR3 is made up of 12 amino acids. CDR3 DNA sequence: TGTGCCAGCAGCCCACAGGGGGTCAGGCAGTACTTC. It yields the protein CASSPQGVRQYF.

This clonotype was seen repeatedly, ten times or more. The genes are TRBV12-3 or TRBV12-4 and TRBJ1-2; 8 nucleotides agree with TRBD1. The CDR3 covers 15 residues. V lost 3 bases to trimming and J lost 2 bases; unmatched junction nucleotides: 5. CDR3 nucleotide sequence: TGTGCCAGCAGTTTGGACAGGGCGGGAAACTATGGCTACACCTTC. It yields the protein CASSLDRAGNYGYTF.

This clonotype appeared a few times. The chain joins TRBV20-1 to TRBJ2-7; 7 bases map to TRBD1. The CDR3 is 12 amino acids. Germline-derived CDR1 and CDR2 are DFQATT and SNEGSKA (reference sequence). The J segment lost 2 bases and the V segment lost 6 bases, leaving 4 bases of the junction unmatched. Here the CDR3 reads CSAYGTAYEQYF. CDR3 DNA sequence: TGCAGTGCCTACGGGACAGCCTACGAGCAGTACTTC.

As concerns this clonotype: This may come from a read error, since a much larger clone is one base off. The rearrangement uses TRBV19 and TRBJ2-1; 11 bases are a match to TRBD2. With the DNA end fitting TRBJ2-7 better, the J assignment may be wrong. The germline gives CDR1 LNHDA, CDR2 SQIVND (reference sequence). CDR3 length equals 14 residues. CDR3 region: CATRTSGFYNEQYF. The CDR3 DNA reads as TGTGCCACGAGGACTAGCGGGTTTTACAATGAGCAGTACTTC.

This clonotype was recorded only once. CDR3 in DNA: TGTGCCAGCAGCCGATGGAACACCATATATTTT. It specifies CASSRWNTIYF. The gene calls are TRBV7-2 and TRBJ1-3; D ambiguous. The CDR3 loop spans 11 amino acids. V lost 5 bases and J 7 bases, leaving 6 bases between the germline ends. CDR1 is SGHTA, CDR2 FQGNSA, per germline.

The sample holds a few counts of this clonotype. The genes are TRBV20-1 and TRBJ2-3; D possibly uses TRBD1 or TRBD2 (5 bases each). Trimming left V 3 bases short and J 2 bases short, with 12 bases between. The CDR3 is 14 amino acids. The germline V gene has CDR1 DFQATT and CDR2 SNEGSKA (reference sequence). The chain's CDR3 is CSARLGVHTDTQYF. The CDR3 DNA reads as TGCAGTGCTAGGCTGGGGGTTCACACAGATACGCAGTATTTT.

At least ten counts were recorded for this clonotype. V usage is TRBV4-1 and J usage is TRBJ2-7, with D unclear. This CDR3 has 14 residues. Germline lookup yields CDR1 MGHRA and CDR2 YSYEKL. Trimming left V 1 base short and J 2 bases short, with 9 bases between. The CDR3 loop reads CASSQVPATYEQYF. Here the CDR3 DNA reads TGCGCCAGCAGCCAAGTACCGGCAACCTACGAGCAGTACTTC.

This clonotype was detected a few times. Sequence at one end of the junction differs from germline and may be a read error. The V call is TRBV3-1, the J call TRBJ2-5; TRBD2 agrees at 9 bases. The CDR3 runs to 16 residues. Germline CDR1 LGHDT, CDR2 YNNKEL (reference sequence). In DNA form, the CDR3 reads TGTGCCAGCAGCGAAGATGGGCGGGGGGGCTTTGAGACCCAGTACTTC. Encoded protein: CASSEDGRGGFETQYF.